A selection of T cell receptor beta chains follows, all from one sample in a study of blood T cell repertoires in COVID-19. Sequenced by immunoSEQ multiplex PCR; TCRdb stores in-frame clones only, minus some. The sample has around 260,000 clones; under 90% are singletons. Sequences were obtained from peripheral blood. Source of these receptors: a man aged 55 to 70 with acute or convalescent COVID-19. The CDR3 runs from the conserved cysteine through the conserved F or W. D genes are given only for firm matches. Not every row has a clone size; where given, it reads once, few, many or a size class.

>TRBD1|TRBV27|TRBJ1-3|once
TGTGCCAGCAGTTTATCGGGACAGGGCATCTCCGCGGGAGGAAACACCATATATTTT
CASSLSGQGISAGGNTIYF
>.|TRBV7-9|TRBJ2-5|.
TGTGCCAGCAGTTTAAAGTGGGCCCAAGAGACCCAGTACTTC
CASSLKWAQETQYF
>.|TRBV21-1|TRBJ2-2|.
TGTGCCAGCAGCAGGGGACATCACCTACCGAACACCGGGGAGCTGTTTTTT
CASSRGHHLPNTGELFF
>.|TRBV19|TRBJ2-3|.
TGTGCCAGTAGAAGACACCAAAGCTCCAGCACAGATACGCAGTATTTT
CASRRHQSSSTDTQYF
>TRBD1|TRBV28|TRBJ1-5|.
TGTGCCAGCAGTTTATCCCGGACAGGGAGATGGCATTTT
CASSLSRTGRWHF
>.|TRBV2|TRBJ1-2|.
TGTGCCAGCAGTGGGAGGTTTTTAAATGGCTACACCTTC
CASSGRFLNGYTF
>.|TRBV7-9|TRBJ2-3|.
TGTGCCAGCGGCTACCCGAGGTTCGATACGCAGTATTTT
CASGYPRFDTQYF
>TRBD1|TRBV11-2|TRBJ1-1|once
TGTGCCAGCAGCTATCTTTTGGACAGGGCTGAAGCTTTCTTT
CASSYLLDRAEAFF
>TRBD1|TRBV6-5|TRBJ1-5|.
TGTGCCAGCAGGAAAGGGACAGGCCACAATCAGCCCCAGCATTTT
CASRKGTGHNQPQHF
>.|TRBV19|TRBJ1-1|.
TGTGCCAGTAGTATAGTGGAGGCAGTTCTTATGAACACTGAAGCTTTCTTT
CASSIVEAVLMNTEAFF
>TRBD1|TRBV27|TRBJ1-4|.
TGTGCCAGCAGTTTAACCCGACAGGGGGGCGAAAAACTGTTTTTT
CASSLTRQGGEKLFF
>TRBD1|TRBV9|TRBJ2-7|.
TGTGCCAGCAGCACGAGACAGGGTTCCAACGAGCAGTACTTC
CASSTRQGSNEQYF
>.|TRBV27|TRBJ2-7|.
TGTGCCAGCAGTTTAGGACCAGGGAGGTACGAGCAGTACTTC
CASSLGPGRYEQYF
>.|TRBV12-3/TRBV12-4|TRBJ2-7|.
TGTGCCAGCAGTCTGAACAGGGACTACGAGCAGTACTTC
CASSLNRDYEQYF
>.|TRBV24-1|TRBJ2-1|.
TGTGCCACCAGTGAAGGGACTCCCAATGAGCAGTTCTTC
CATSEGTPNEQFF
>.|TRBV6-5|TRBJ1-2|.
TGTGCCAGCAGGGGGGGGGTGGAGACCTATGGCTACACCTTC
CASRGGVETYGYTF
>TRBD1|TRBV5-1|TRBJ1-2|.
TGCGCCAGCAGCTTGGAGGCAGGGGGCAAAAGGGGCTACACCTTC
CASSLEAGGKRGYTF
>.|TRBV18|TRBJ2-7|.
TGTGCCAGCTCACCAGTCTCCCTCTACGAGCAGTACTTC
CASSPVSLYEQYF
>.|TRBV2|TRBJ2-1|.
TGTGCCAGCATCCAAGGGAGTTACAATGAGCAGTTCTTC
CASIQGSYNEQFF
>TRBD2|TRBV11-3|TRBJ2-3|.
TGTGCCAGCAGCTTGCGGGGGGGAAGCACAGATACGCAGTATTTT
CASSLRGGSTDTQYF